The 10 T cell receptor beta chains in this list originate from one sample, sequenced in a study of T cells in Graves' hyperthyroidism and ophthalmopathy. Template material for amplifying TCR beta CDR3 regions consisted of RNA transcripts. With the HTBI primer set, the TCR CDR3 went through a first round of RT-PCR. TCRdb ran MiXCR on the multiplex PCR reads and lists one entry per CDR3 protein. The table has around 580,000 distinct CDR3 sequences, roughly 17% seen once; the top ten hold 15% to 20%. The sequencing input was blood. The receptor source for this set is a woman aged 18-29 years with Graves' hyperthyroidism.

The chain carries TRBV25-1 and TRBJ1-5; no clear D gene. Per the germline V gene, CDR1 is MGHDK and CDR2 is SYGVNS. This CDR3 is built from 13 residues. V was clipped by 8 bases and J by 7 bases, with 15 bases between them. Here the CDR3 reads CASLECSDQPQHF. CDR3 DNA sequence: TGTGCCAGCTTAGAATGTAGCGACCAGCCCCAGCATTTT. The full variable domain, its missing parts supplied by reference TRBV25-1 and TRBJ1-5, is EADIYQTPRYLVIGTGKKITLECSQTMGHDKMYWYQQDPGMELHLIHYSYGVNSTEKGDLSSESTVSRIRTEHFPLTLESARPSHTSQYLCASLECSDQPQHFGDGTRLSIL.

The chain recombines TRBV6-1 with TRBJ2-2; no clear D. The CDR3 has 15 residues. V lost 4 bases to trimming and J lost 4 bases, with 13 bases between them. Germline values: CDR1 MNHNS, CDR2 SASEGT. The CDR3 DNA sequence: TGTGCCAGCAGTGGAGGTACTTTAACCACCGGGGAGCTGTTTTTT. Its protein is CASSGGTLTTGELFF.

This clonotype was seen repeatedly, ten times or more. The chain employs TRBV3-1 and TRBJ2-1, with D unclear. Trimming pared 1 base from V and 4 bases from J, leaving 5 bases between. Germline-derived CDR1 and CDR2 are LGHDT and YNNKEL (reference sequence). This CDR3 has 13 amino acids. CDR3 bases: TGTGCCAGCAGCCAAGTTTGGTACAATGAGCAGTTCTTC. Translation gives CASSQVWYNEQFF.

This clonotype has at least ten counts. The rearrangement joins TRBV28 to TRBJ2-1; TRBD2 agrees at 8 bases. Germline CDR1 MDHEN, CDR2 SYDVKM. The V segment lost 1 base and the J segment 9 bases; nucleotides outside the gene matches: 8. CDR3 length equals 15 residues. CDR3 region: CASSLLLAAYPEQFF. The CDR3 DNA reads TGTGCCAGCAGTTTATTACTAGCGGCTTATCCTGAGCAGTTCTTC.

This clonotype was observed a handful of times. This rearrangement joins TRBV28 to TRBJ1-1; 7 nucleotides match TRBD1. The germline CDR1 and CDR2 sequences are MDHEN and SYDVKM. Unmatched junction bases numbered 7, after V lost 4 bases and J lost 8 bases. CDR3 length: 13 amino acids. The DNA of the CDR3 is TGTGCCAGCAGTTCCTACAGGGGAGGAGAAGCTTTCTTT. Residues: CASSSYRGGEAFF.

This clonotype was recorded at least ten times. CDR3 in amino acids: CATSDSAGAMEWQYF. Written as DNA, the CDR3 is TGTGCCACCAGTGATTCAGCCGGGGCGATGGAGTGGCAGTACTTC. The rearrangement links TRBV24-1 to TRBJ2-7, with D possibly called TRBD1 or TRBD2 (5 bases each). V lost 2 bases, J lost 9 bases, and 19 bases lay in between. In germline, CDR1 is KGHDR, CDR2 SFDVKD. The CDR3 contains 15 residues.

With regard to this clonotype: A read error may be the cause here, since a much bigger clone is one base away. The V and J genes are TRBV7-2 and TRBJ1-4, with D possibly matching TRBD1 (6 bases). CDR3 length equals 15 residues. Germline V CDR1 and CDR2: SGHTA, FQGNSA. The V gene lost 5 bases and the J gene lost 6 bases, with 16 bases spanning the gap. CDR3 nucleotides: TGTGCCAGCAGCGACTCCGGGACACGGGATGAAAAACTGTTTTTT. Amino acid sequence: CASSDSGTRDEKLFF.

CDR3 protein: CSAATGFYEQYF. The CDR3 nucleotides read TGCAGCGCAGCGACAGGGTTCTACGAGCAGTACTTC. The chain recombines TRBV29-1 with TRBJ2-7; 7 bases map to TRBD1. This CDR3 contains 12 residues. The germline CDR1 and CDR2 sequences are SQVTM and ANQGSEA. After removal of 7 bases from V and 3 bases from J, the junction contained 6 bases not matched to a gene.

The CDR3 loop reads CASSLGTGGMSPLHF. The CDR3 coding sequence is TGTGCCAGCAGTTTGGGGACAGGGGGCATGTCACCCCTCCACTTT. V is TRBV27 and J is TRBJ1-6; TRBD1 aligns across 12 bases. CDR1 and CDR2 (germline): MNHEY, SMNVEV (reference sequence). The CDR3 spans 15 residues. V lost 3 bases, J lost 10 bases, and 4 bases stayed unmatched.

To note about this clonotype: Since a much larger clone is just one base distant, this may be a read error. The V gene is TRBV24-1, the J gene TRBJ1-2; D is unresolved. The CDR3 sequence is 13 residues long. The V and J ends lost 5 bases and 8 bases respectively, with 14 bases between them. Germline V lookup: CDR1 KGHDR, CDR2 SFDVKD. The CDR3: CATSGYTAAGYTF. CDR3 DNA sequence: TGTGCCACCAGTGGTTATACAGCAGCCGGCTACACCTTC.